These 10 T cell receptor beta chains were sequenced from one sample in a study of blood T cells in healthy people across ages. A second PCR of about 6 to 12 cycles used a sample-barcoded 5' primer and a J-beta primer mix. TCRdb re-analysed the 5' RACE reads in MiXCR, keeping a single row per CDR3 protein. The sample contains about 2 million distinct CDR3 sequences, just under 50% of which appear only once. The sample comprised blood. These receptors were collected from a woman in her 40s in good health.

This chain joins TRBV11-2 and TRBJ1-6; 7 bases are shared with TRBD1. V gave up 5 bases and J gave up 7 bases; unmatched junction bases: 11. Germline V gives CDR1 SGHAT, CDR2 FQNNGV. CDR3 length: 16 amino acids. CDR3 residues: CASSQRERGPNSPLHF. The CDR3 nucleotides read TGTGCCAGCAGCCAGAGGGAGAGGGGGCCGAATTCACCCCTCCACTTT.

This clonotype came up a few times. An end of the junction differs from the germline gene, which may be a read error. The chain links TRBV12-3 or TRBV12-4 to TRBJ1-5; TRBD1 agrees at 9 bases. The CDR3 covers 17 residues. In DNA, the CDR3 is TGTGCCAGCAGTTCCACAGGGGGCCCTGATAGCAATCGGCCCCAGCATTTT. Amino acids: CASSSTGGPDSNRPQHF.

This clonotype was recorded a few times. The chain employs TRBV12-3 or TRBV12-4 and TRBJ2-1; D is possibly TRBD2 (6 bases). V lost 1 base, J lost 7 bases, and 17 bases lay in between. This CDR3 is 16 amino acids long. The CDR3 here is CASSLGWRGRSNEQFF. CDR3 DNA: TGTGCCAGCAGTTTAGGGTGGAGGGGACGGTCGAATGAGCAGTTCTTC.

The chain uses TRBV20-1 and TRBJ2-3, with a possible D match to TRBD1 (6 bases). The CDR3 contains 18 residues. Germline V CDR1 and CDR2: DFQATT, SNEGSKA (reference sequence). The V end was cut by 5 bases, the J end by 5 bases, with 29 bases between. CDR3 loop: CSAPKLIPGEGGLDTQYF. CDR3 nucleotide sequence: TGCAGTGCTCCAAAACTCATCCCAGGGGAAGGGGGATTAGATACGCAGTATTTT.

The chain links TRBV7-2 to TRBJ2-3; no definite D call. Trimming shortened V by 4 bases and J by 6 bases, and 14 bases separated the two germline ends. Germline assignment: CDR1 SGHTA and CDR2 FQGNSA. The CDR3 runs 14 residues. CDR3 in amino acids: CASSSWASGDTQYF. The DNA for the CDR3 is TGTGCCAGCAGCTCCTGGGCCTCAGGTGATACGCAGTATTTT.

This clonotype occurred a few times. The gene calls are TRBV20-1 and TRBJ2-3; perhaps TRBD1 as D (5 bases). The V gene lost 3 bases and the J gene lost 6 bases, with 25 bases spanning the gap. Looked up from germline, CDR1 is DFQATT and CDR2 is SNEGSKA (reference sequence). There are 17 residues in the CDR3. CDR3 residues: CSARDPPPGSKGDTQYF. The DNA of the CDR3 is TGCAGTGCTAGGGACCCCCCGCCAGGTTCAAAGGGGGATACGCAGTATTTT.

This clonotype was observed a few times. The chain links TRBV6-2 or TRBV6-3 to TRBJ1-5; a weak D match, TRBD1 (6 bases). From germline, CDR1 is MNHEY and CDR2 SVGEGT. V gave up 0 bases and J gave up 1 base, with 10 bases separating them. This CDR3 is built from 16 residues. The CDR3 DNA is TGTGCCAGCAGTTACTCCGGGACACCCAGCAATCAGCCCCAGCATTTT. Translating gives CASSYSGTPSNQPQHF.

This rearrangement joins TRBV6-1 to TRBJ2-7, with D possibly being TRBD2 (6 bases). Germline V gene data show CDR1 as MNHNS and CDR2 as SASEGT. Deletions cut 10 bases from V and 2 bases from J, with 18 bases between. CDR3 length: 14 residues. CDR3: CAIRVGTSTYEQYF. The CDR3, as DNA: TGTGCCATCCGCGTGGGGACTTCCACCTACGAGCAGTACTTC.

The chain employs TRBV7-2 and TRBJ1-2; 10 nucleotides align to TRBD1. V lost 2 bases to trimming and J lost 8 bases; unmatched junction nucleotides: 23. This CDR3 contains 20 residues. The germline CDR1 and CDR2 sequences are SGHTA and FQGNSA. Here the CDR3 DNA reads TGTGCCAGCAGCTTACGAAGACAGGGGGCCTCACTGAGCCCGGTGAAAGGCTACACCTTC. Translation: CASSLRRQGASLSPVKGYTF.

The CDR3 DNA reads as TGCGCCAGCAGCTTGACTAGCGGGGGCTTTAACACCGGGGAGCTGTTTTTT. Amino acid sequence: CASSLTSGGFNTGELFF. V and J are TRBV5-1 and TRBJ2-2; 11 bases are shared with TRBD2. Germline V lookup: CDR1 SGHRS, CDR2 YFSETQ. This CDR3 has 17 residues. V shed 1 base, J shed 2 bases, and the junction held 4 bases outside the gene matches. The whole variable domain, remainder taken from reference TRBV5-1 and TRBJ2-2, is KAGVTQTPRYLIKTRGQQVTLSCSPISGHRSVSWYQQTPGQGLQFLFEYFSETQRNKGNFPGRFSGRQFSNSRSEMNVSTLELGDSALYLCASSLTSGGFNTGELFFGEGSRLTVL.